Shown below are 31 T cell receptor beta chains from a single sample sequenced in a study of CD8+CD57+ T cells in acquired aplastic anemia. CDR3 and TCR beta VDJ profiling relied on genomic DNA as the template. Each CDR3 protein gets one entry after TCRdb re-called the reads with MiXCR. The sample holds tens of thousands of distinct CDR3 sequences; 76% are singletons and the top ten take 22%. Sequencing was performed on sorted CD4+, CD8+, or CD8+CD57+ T cells (not recorded which) from PBMCs. These receptors were taken from a human donor in good health, serving as a control.

The rearrangement joins TRBV7-2 to TRBJ2-1; maybe TRBD2 (5 bases). This CDR3 comprises 12 residues. With 5 bases removed from V and 8 bases from J, the gap between germline ends came to 10 bases. The germline V gene encodes CDR1 SGHTA and CDR2 FQGNSA. CDR3: CASSPGLYEQFF. The CDR3 bases are TGTGCCAGCAGCCCTGGACTGTATGAGCAGTTCTTC.

The chain recombines TRBV7-6 with TRBJ2-7; D gene unclear. CDR1 is SGHVS and CDR2 is FNYEAQ in the germline V gene. The V and J ends lost 5 bases and 4 bases respectively, with 15 bases between them. This CDR3 is built from 14 residues. The CDR3 sequence is CASSQGRGTYEQYF. The DNA for the CDR3 is TGTGCCAGCAGCCAAGGACGCGGCACGTACGAGCAGTACTTC.

By sample fraction, this clonotype is medium-sized. V and J are TRBV6-1 and TRBJ2-1, with 13 positions matching TRBD2. Germline CDR1 and CDR2: MNHNS and SASEGT. V gave up 7 bases and J gave up 5 bases; unmatched junction bases: 11. This CDR3 has 17 residues. The CDR3 loop is CASIPTGTSGVNNEQFF. The DNA for the CDR3 is TGTGCCAGCATTCCAACCGGGACTAGCGGGGTAAACAATGAGCAGTTCTTC.

The chain carries TRBV2 and TRBJ1-5, with D possibly TRBD1 on 5 matching bases. Trimming stripped 3 bases from V and 7 bases from J, with 16 bases between. Germline V gene lookup returns CDR1 SNHLY and CDR2 FYNNEI. The CDR3 covers 15 residues. The CDR3 DNA sequence: TGTGCCAGCAGTGATCCGGCCAGGGCGGGACAGCCCCAGCATTTT. Translated, it gives CASSDPARAGQPQHF.

This chain joins TRBV7-6 and TRBJ2-7; D call uncertain. Looked up from germline, CDR1 is SGHVS and CDR2 is FNYEAQ. V was shortened by 5 bases and J by 5 bases, with 10 bases between the two germline ends. This CDR3 has 12 residues. The CDR3 loop reads CASSPDEDEQYF. CDR3 bases: TGTGCCAGCAGCCCTGACGAGGACGAGCAGTACTTC.

This chain joins TRBV20-1 and TRBJ1-1, with D possibly matching TRBD1 (6 bases). Trimming shortened V by 3 bases and J by 4 bases, and 9 bases separated the two germline ends. CDR1 DFQATT and CDR2 SNEGSKA come from the germline V gene (reference sequence). The CDR3 runs to 12 residues. The CDR3 sequence: CSASRTVTEAFF. CDR3 in DNA: TGCAGTGCTAGCCGGACAGTCACTGAAGCTTTCTTT.

The genes are TRBV7-9 and TRBJ1-1; D gene unclear. Trimming pared 5 bases from V and 0 bases from J, leaving 7 bases between. Germline-derived CDR1 and CDR2 are SEHNR and FQNEAQ (reference sequence). The CDR3 contains 13 residues. CDR3 bases: TGTGCCAGCAGCAGGGTGGTGAACACTGAAGCTTTCTTT. Translating gives CASSRVVNTEAFF.

This chain uses TRBV25-1 with TRBJ2-7; unclear D gene. This CDR3 has 14 residues. V gave up 7 bases and J gave up 0 bases, with 13 bases separating them. In germline, CDR1 is MGHDK, CDR2 SYGVNS. The CDR3 nucleotides are TGTGCCAGCACTCCCTCGTCAAGCTCCTACGAGCAGTACTTC. Translation: CASTPSSSSYEQYF.

The chain recombines TRBV11-1 with TRBJ1-5; 8 bases fit TRBD1. Germline V lookup: CDR1 SGHAT, CDR2 FQDESV (reference sequence). The length of the CDR3 is 15 residues. J lost 0 bases, V lost 5 bases, and 3 bases had no gene match. CDR3 sequence: CASSRTGNSNQPQHF. DNA for the CDR3: TGTGCCAGCAGCCGGACAGGGAATAGCAATCAGCCCCAGCATTTT.

J is TRBJ1-1 and V is TRBV2; possible D gene TRBD1, 6 bases. Germline V gene lookup returns CDR1 SNHLY and CDR2 FYNNEI. The CDR3 has 12 amino acids. Trimming cost V 6 bases and J 2 bases, with 7 bases left between them. The CDR3 here is CASRGANTEAFF. CDR3 DNA: TGTGCCAGCAGGGGGGCCAACACTGAAGCTTTCTTT.

This rearrangement joins TRBV7-8 to TRBJ2-7; D ambiguous. The germline V gene encodes CDR1 SGHVS and CDR2 FQNEAQ. V lost 0 bases to trimming and J lost 4 bases, with 16 bases between them. The CDR3 length is 16 residues. The CDR3 reads CASSLAGETLNYEQYF. CDR3 in DNA: TGTGCCAGCAGCTTAGCAGGAGAGACTCTCAATTACGAGCAGTACTTC.

At least ten counts were recorded for this clonotype. The chain combines TRBV13 with TRBJ2-5; D is possibly TRBD1 or TRBD2 (6 bases each). Trimming took 2 bases from V and 2 from J, leaving 15 bases between them. CDR1 is PRHDT, CDR2 FYEKMQ, per germline (reference sequence). The CDR3 spans 16 residues. CDR3 sequence (DNA): TGTGCCAGCAGCTTAAGAGGGGGGACCAGTCAAGAGACCCAGTACTTC. It encodes CASSLRGGTSQETQYF.

The chain links TRBV19 to TRBJ2-5; D uncertain. The germline V and J ends were trimmed by 3 bases and 7 bases, with 12 bases remaining between them. The germline gives CDR1 LNHDA, CDR2 SQIVND (reference sequence). This CDR3 contains 13 residues. CDR3 protein: CASSIVTRRTQYF. CDR3 in DNA: TGTGCCAGTAGTATCGTTACCCGGCGGACCCAGTACTTC.

The chain employs TRBV5-6 and TRBJ2-7, with D hard to call. Trimming pared 4 bases from V and 2 bases from J, leaving 10 bases between. CDR3 length: 13 amino acids. The germline V gene encodes CDR1 SGHDT and CDR2 YYEEEE. The CDR3 region is CASSQTRTYEQYF. The DNA for the CDR3 is TGTGCCAGCAGCCAGACAAGGACCTACGAGCAGTACTTC.

This chain links TRBV19 with TRBJ1-2, with TRBD1 as a possible D gene (5 bases). Germline CDR1 and CDR2: LNHDA and SQIVND (reference sequence). The V end lost 4 bases, the J end lost 3 bases, and 12 bases lay between the germline ends. The CDR3 is 14 residues long. The CDR3 loop is CASSTLAGHYGYTF. The CDR3 nucleotides read TGTGCCAGTAGTACTTTGGCGGGACACTATGGCTACACCTTC.

This clonotype was detected once. The V and J genes are TRBV29-1 and TRBJ2-7; the D is unclear. The CDR3 totals 12 residues. Germline V gene sequence: CDR1 SQVTM, CDR2 ANQGSEA. CDR3 sequence reads: CSAAASSYEQYF. In DNA, the CDR3 is TGCAGTGCCGCAGCATCCTCCTACGAGCAGTACTTC.

V is TRBV4-3 and J is TRBJ2-5; 8 positions agree with TRBD2. The CDR3 loop spans 17 amino acids. Trimming removed 0 bases from V and 1 base from J; junction bases left unmatched: 7. Germline V CDR1 and CDR2: LGHNA, YSLEER. CDR3 DNA: TGCGCCAGCAGCCAAGAGGGAATAGCGGGGTCCCAAGAGACCCAGTACTTC. Encoded protein: CASSQEGIAGSQETQYF.

The genes are TRBV5-1 and TRBJ1-5; no firm D call. The CDR3 has 15 residues. Trimming stripped 0 bases from V and 0 bases from J, with 7 bases between. CDR1 and CDR2 from the germline V gene are SGHRS and YFSETQ. CDR3: CASSLGTASNQPQHF. CDR3 coding DNA: TGCGCCAGCAGCTTGGGTACAGCTAGCAATCAGCCCCAGCATTTT.

The rearrangement joins TRBV7-2 to TRBJ2-7; D unresolved. From germline, CDR1 is SGHTA and CDR2 FQGNSA. The V gene lost 1 base and the J gene lost 4 bases, with 8 bases spanning the gap. The CDR3 contains 13 residues. The CDR3 here is CASSLVPEYEQYF. The CDR3 DNA is TGTGCCAGCAGCTTAGTACCGGAGTACGAGCAGTACTTC.

As for this clonotype: A read error may produce the germline difference seen at one junction end. This chain connects TRBV2 to TRBJ2-5; tentatively, D is TRBD1 or TRBD2 (5 bases each). The germline V gene encodes CDR1 SNHLY and CDR2 FYNNEI. The CDR3 runs 12 residues. The CDR3 loop reads CASSERGRSRNF. In DNA form, the CDR3 reads TGTGCCAGCAGTGAAAGGGGACGCAGTCGTAACTTC.

The J gene is TRBJ2-7, the V gene TRBV7-2; tentatively, D is TRBD1 or TRBD2 (5 bases each). The CDR3 is 14 amino acids. Trimming removed 5 bases from V and 2 bases from J, with 13 bases in between. CDR1 is SGHTA and CDR2 is FQGNSA in the germline V gene. The CDR3 loop is CASSLGTSAYEQYF. The CDR3 region has the DNA TGTGCCAGCAGCCTGGGGACGTCGGCCTACGAGCAGTACTTC. Full variable domain (remainder filled in from reference TRBV7-2 and TRBJ2-7): GAGVSQSPSNKVTEKGKDVELRCDPISGHTALYWYRQSLGQGLEFLIYFQGNSAPDKSGLPSDRFSAERTGGSVSTLTIQRTQQEDSAVYLCASSLGTSAYEQYFGPGTRLTVT.

This chain uses TRBV15 with TRBJ2-1, with TRBD1 matching 7 bases. The CDR3 covers 14 residues. The V gene end was trimmed by 3 bases and the J gene end by 5 bases; junction bases not matched to a gene: 4. CDR1 and CDR2 (germline): LNHNV, YYDKDF (reference sequence). This CDR3 reads CATSRPGQNNEQFF. Here the CDR3 DNA reads TGTGCCACCAGCAGGCCGGGACAGAACAATGAGCAGTTCTTC.

This clonotype appeared once. V is TRBV15 and J is TRBJ2-3; 9 bases match TRBD2. CDR1 and CDR2 from the germline V gene are LNHNV and YYDKDF (reference sequence). V was clipped by 0 bases and J by 4 bases; unmatched bases: 5. CDR3 size: 16 residues. CDR3 amino acids: CATSRDRRGGPDTQYF. The DNA of the CDR3 is TGTGCCACCAGCAGAGACAGGCGGGGGGGCCCAGATACGCAGTATTTT.

This chain connects TRBV19 to TRBJ1-6; 10 positions match TRBD1. Germline trimming cut 4 bases from V and 5 bases from J; bases unmatched to any gene: 5. The CDR3 is made up of 16 amino acids. In germline, CDR1 is LNHDA, CDR2 SQIVND (reference sequence). CDR3 loop: CASSTKGQGDNSPLHF. The CDR3 nucleotides read TGTGCCAGTAGTACCAAAGGACAGGGGGATAATTCACCCCTCCACTTT.

V usage is TRBV9 and J usage is TRBJ1-6; D unresolved. Germline V gives CDR1 SGDLS, CDR2 YYNGEE. V lost 4 bases, J lost 9 bases, and 14 bases lay in between. The CDR3 contains 14 residues. The CDR3: CASSPMGNGSPLHF. DNA of the CDR3: TGTGCCAGCAGCCCAATGGGGAACGGTTCACCCCTCCACTTT.

V gene TRBV24-1 combines with J gene TRBJ2-7; TRBD2 agrees at 9 bases. The germline CDR1 and CDR2 sequences are KGHDR and SFDVKD. The CDR3 totals 15 residues. J was trimmed by 2 bases and V by 4 bases; bases with no gene match: 5. The chain's CDR3 is CATSDPIAGAYEQYF. The CDR3 DNA reads as TGTGCCACCAGTGACCCAATAGCGGGGGCCTACGAGCAGTACTTC.

This clonotype appeared once. J is TRBJ1-4 and V is TRBV19; D may be TRBD1 (6 bases). Germline assignment: CDR1 LNHDA and CDR2 SQIVND (reference sequence). The V and J ends lost 3 bases and 5 bases respectively, with 10 bases between them. This CDR3 spans 14 amino acids. The DNA of the CDR3 is TGTGCCAGTAGTATGAGCGACAGGAATGAAAAACTGTTTTTT. It is translated as CASSMSDRNEKLFF.

In DNA form, the CDR3 reads TGTGCCATCGGGCGAGGGTCATTTAATTCACCCCTCCACTTT. The encoded protein is CAIGRGSFNSPLHF. This chain joins TRBV10-3 and TRBJ1-6; D uncertain. In germline, CDR1 is ENHRY, CDR2 SYGVKD. The CDR3 runs 14 residues. Trimming removed 8 bases at V and 6 bases at J, with 14 bases between.

The J gene is TRBJ2-7, the V gene TRBV10-3; D is perhaps TRBD1 or TRBD2 (6 bases each). Germline CDR1 reads ENHRY; CDR2 reads SYGVKD. Trimming shortened V by 4 bases and J by 6 bases, and 13 bases separated the two germline ends. The CDR3 spans 13 residues. The DNA of the CDR3 is TGTGCCATCAGTGTGGAAGGAGGGGGCGAGCAGTACTTC. Amino acids: CAISVEGGGEQYF.

The CDR3 DNA reads TGTGCCAGCAGCTCGGGACAGCCAACTAATGAAAAACTGTTTTTT. It specifies CASSSGQPTNEKLFF. The chain combines TRBV7-9 with TRBJ1-4, with 7 positions matching TRBD1. J was trimmed by 0 bases and V by 4 bases; bases with no gene match: 2. CDR3 size: 15 residues. The germline V gene encodes CDR1 SEHNR and CDR2 FQNEAQ (reference sequence). Based on the CDR3 plus reference TRBV7-9 and TRBJ1-4, the full variable domain is DTGVSQNPRHKITKRGQNVTFRCDPISEHNRLYWYRQTLGQGPEFLTYFQNEAQLEKSRLLSDRFSAERPKGSFSTLEIQRTEQGDSAMYLCASSSGQPTNEKLFFGSGTQLSVL.

The V and J genes are TRBV20-1 and TRBJ2-1, with D possibly called TRBD1 or TRBD2 (5 bases each). Germline values: CDR1 DFQATT, CDR2 SNEGSKA (reference sequence). The CDR3 has 14 amino acids. The V end was cut by 3 bases, the J end by 0 bases, with 9 bases between. CDR3 residues: CSASGGSSYNEQFF. The CDR3 DNA reads as TGCAGTGCTAGTGGGGGAAGCTCCTACAATGAGCAGTTCTTC.